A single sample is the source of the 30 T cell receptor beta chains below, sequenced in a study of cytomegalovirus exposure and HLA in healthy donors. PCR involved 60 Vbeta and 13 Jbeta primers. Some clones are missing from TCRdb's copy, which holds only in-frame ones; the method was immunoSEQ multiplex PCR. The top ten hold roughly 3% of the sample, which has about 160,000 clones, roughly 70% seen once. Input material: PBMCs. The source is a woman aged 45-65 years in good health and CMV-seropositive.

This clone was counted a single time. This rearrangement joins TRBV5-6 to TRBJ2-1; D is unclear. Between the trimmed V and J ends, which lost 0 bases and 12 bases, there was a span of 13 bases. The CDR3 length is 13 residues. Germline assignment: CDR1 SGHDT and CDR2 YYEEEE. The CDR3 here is CASSLGADNRQFF. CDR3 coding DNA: TGTGCCAGCAGCTTGGGGGCTGACAATAGGCAGTTCTTC.

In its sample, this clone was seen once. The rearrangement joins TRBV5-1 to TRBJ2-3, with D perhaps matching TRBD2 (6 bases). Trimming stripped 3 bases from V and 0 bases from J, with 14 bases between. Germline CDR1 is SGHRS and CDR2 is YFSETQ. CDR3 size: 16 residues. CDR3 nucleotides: TGCGCCAGCAGCTCCTCCACTAGCCCTAGCACAGATACGCAGTATTTT. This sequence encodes CASSSSTSPSTDTQYF.

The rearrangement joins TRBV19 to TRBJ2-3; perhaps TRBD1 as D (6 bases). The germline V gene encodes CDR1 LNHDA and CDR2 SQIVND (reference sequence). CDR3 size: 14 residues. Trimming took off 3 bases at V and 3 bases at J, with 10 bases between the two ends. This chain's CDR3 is CASSIIQGTDTQYF. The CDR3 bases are TGTGCCAGTAGTATCATACAGGGAACAGATACGCAGTATTTT.

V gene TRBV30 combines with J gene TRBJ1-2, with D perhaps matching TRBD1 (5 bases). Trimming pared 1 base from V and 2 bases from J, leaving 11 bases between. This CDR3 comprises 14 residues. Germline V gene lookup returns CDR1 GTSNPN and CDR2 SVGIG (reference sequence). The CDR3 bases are TGTGCCTGGAGTGCGGCAGGGCGGAACTATGGCTACACCTTC. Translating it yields CAWSAAGRNYGYTF.

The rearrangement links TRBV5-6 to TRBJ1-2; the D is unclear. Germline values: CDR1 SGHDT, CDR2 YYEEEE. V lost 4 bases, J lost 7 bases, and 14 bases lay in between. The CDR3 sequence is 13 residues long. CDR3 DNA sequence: TGTGCCAGCAGCATCTTCCGGAACAGTGGCTACACCTTC. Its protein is CASSIFRNSGYTF. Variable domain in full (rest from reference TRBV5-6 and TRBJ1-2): DAGVTQSPTHLIKTRGQQVTLRCSPKSGHDTVSWYQQALGQGPQFIFQYYEEEERQRGNFPDRFSGHQFPNYSSELNVNALLLGDSALYLCASSIFRNSGYTFGSGTRLTVV.

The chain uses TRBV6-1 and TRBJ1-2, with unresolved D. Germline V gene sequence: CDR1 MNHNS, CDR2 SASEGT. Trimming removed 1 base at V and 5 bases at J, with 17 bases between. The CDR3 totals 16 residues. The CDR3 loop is CASSEGGSPSLYGYTF. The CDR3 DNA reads TGTGCCAGCAGTGAAGGAGGCTCGCCTTCCCTATATGGCTACACCTTC.

The CDR3 reads CASSWDRSSYEQYF. In nucleotides, the CDR3 is TGTGCCAGCAGTTGGGACAGGAGCTCCTACGAGCAGTACTTC. The chain carries TRBV2 and TRBJ2-7, with 8 bases identical to TRBD1. V shed 5 bases, J shed 0 bases, and the junction held 3 bases outside the gene matches. The CDR3 is 14 amino acids. The germline V gene encodes CDR1 SNHLY and CDR2 FYNNEI.

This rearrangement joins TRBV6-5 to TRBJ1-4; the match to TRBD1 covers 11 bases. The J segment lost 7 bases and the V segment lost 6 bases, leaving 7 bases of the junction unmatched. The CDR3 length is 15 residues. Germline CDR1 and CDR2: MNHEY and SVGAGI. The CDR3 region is CASSDRGTGGEKLFF. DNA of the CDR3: TGTGCCAGCAGCGACCGCGGGACAGGGGGTGAAAAACTGTTTTTT.

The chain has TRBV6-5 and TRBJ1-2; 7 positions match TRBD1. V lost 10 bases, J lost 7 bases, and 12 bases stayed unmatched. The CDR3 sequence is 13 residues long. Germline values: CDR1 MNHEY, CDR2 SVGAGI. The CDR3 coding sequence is TGTGCCACTACACAGGGGATGTCGGGTGGCTACACCTTC. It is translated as CATTQGMSGGYTF.

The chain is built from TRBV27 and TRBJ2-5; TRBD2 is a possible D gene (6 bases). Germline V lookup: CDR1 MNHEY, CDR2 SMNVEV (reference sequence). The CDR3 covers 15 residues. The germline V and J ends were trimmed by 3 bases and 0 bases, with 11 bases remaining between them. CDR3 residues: CASSLGGADQETQYF. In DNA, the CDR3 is TGTGCCAGCAGTTTGGGCGGGGCAGACCAAGAGACCCAGTACTTC.

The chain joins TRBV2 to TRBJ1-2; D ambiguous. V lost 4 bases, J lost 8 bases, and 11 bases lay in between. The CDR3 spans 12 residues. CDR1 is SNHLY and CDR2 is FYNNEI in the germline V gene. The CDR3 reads CASSGALCGYTF. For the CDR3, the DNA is TGTGCCAGCAGTGGGGCCTTATGCGGCTACACCTTC.

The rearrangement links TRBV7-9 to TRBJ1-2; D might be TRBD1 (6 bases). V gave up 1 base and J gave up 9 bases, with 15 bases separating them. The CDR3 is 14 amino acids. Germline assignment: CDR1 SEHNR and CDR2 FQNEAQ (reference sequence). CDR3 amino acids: CASSLVGDRSRYTF. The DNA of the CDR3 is TGTGCCAGCAGCTTAGTAGGAGACAGGAGTCGCTACACCTTC.

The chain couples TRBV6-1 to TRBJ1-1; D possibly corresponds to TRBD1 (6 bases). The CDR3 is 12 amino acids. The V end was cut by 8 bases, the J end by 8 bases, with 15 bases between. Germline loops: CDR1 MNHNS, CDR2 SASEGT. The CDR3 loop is CASVTGTSEAFF. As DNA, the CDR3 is TGTGCCAGCGTTACCGGGACATCCGAAGCTTTCTTT.

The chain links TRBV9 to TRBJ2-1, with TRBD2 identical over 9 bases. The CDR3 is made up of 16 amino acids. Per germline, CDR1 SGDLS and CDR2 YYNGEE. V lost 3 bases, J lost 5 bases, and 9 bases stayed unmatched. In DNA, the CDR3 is TGTGCCAGCAGCGCCCGTGGGCGGGGGGGGAACAATGAGCAGTTCTTC. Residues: CASSARGRGGNNEQFF.

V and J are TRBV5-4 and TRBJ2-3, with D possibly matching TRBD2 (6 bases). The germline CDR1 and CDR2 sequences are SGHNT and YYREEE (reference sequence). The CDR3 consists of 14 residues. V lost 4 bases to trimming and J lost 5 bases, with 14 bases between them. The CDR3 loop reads CASSDSRGGDTQYF. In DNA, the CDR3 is TGTGCCAGCAGCGACTCCCGGGGAGGAGATACGCAGTATTTT.

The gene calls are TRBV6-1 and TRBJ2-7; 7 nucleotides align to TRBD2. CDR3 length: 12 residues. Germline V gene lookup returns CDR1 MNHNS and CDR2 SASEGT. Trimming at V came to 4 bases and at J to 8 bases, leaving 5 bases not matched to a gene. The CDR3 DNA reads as TGTGCCAGCAGTGGTTCGGGGGGACAGCAGTACTTC. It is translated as CASSGSGGQQYF.

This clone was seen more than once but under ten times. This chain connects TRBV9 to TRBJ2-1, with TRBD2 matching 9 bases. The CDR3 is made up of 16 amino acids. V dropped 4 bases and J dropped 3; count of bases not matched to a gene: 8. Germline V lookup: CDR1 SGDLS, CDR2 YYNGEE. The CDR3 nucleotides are TGTGCCAGCAGCAAACAAGCGGGGGGCCTCTACAATGAGCAGTTCTTC. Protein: CASSKQAGGLYNEQFF.

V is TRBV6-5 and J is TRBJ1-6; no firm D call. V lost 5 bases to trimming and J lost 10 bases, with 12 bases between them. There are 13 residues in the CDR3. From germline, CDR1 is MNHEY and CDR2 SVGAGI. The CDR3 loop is CASSSASASPLHF. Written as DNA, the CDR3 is TGTGCCAGCAGTAGCGCCAGCGCGTCACCCCTCCACTTT.

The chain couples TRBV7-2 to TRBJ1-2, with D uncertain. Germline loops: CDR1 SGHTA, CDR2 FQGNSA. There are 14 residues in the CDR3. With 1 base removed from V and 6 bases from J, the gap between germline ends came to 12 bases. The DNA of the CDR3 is TGTGCCAGCAGCTTAGTCCCCGGGGTCCATGGCTACACCTTC. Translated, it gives CASSLVPGVHGYTF.

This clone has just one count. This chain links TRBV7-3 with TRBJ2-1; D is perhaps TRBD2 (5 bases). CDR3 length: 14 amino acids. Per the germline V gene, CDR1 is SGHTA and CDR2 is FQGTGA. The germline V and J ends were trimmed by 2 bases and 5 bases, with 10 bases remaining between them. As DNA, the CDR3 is TGTGCCAGCAGCTTAGAGACTATCCACAATGAGCAGTTCTTC. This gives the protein CASSLETIHNEQFF.

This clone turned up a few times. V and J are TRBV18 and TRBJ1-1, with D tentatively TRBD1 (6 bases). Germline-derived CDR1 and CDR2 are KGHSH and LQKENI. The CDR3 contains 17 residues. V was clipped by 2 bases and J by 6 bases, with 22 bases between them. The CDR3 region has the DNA TGTGCCAGCTCACCAGTAGGCCCCCACCGGTGGGGGCCTGAAGCTTTCTTT. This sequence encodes CASSPVGPHRWGPEAFF. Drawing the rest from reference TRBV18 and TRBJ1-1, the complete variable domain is NAGVMQNPRHLVRRRGQEARLRCSPMKGHSHVYWYRQLPEEGLKFMVYLQKENIIDESGMPKERFSAEFPKEGPSILRIQQVVRGDSAAYFCASSPVGPHRWGPEAFFGQGTRLTVV.

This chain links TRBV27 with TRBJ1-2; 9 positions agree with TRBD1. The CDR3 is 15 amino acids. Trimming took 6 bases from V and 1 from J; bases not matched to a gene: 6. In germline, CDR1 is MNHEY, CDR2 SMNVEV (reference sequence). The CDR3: CASSQQGAGNYGYTF. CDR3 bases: TGTGCCAGCAGCCAACAGGGGGCGGGTAACTATGGCTACACCTTC.

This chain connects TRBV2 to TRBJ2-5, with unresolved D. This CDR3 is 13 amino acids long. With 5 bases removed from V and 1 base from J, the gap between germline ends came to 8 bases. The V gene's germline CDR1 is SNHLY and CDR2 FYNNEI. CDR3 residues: CASSYTIQETQYF. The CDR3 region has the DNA TGTGCCAGCAGTTACACGATCCAAGAGACCCAGTACTTC.

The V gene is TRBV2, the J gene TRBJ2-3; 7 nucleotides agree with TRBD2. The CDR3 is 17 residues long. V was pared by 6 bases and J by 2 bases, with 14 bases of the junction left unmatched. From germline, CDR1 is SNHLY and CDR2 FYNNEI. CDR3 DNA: TGTGCCAGCAGCTCCCCCTTTTTAGCGGGCGCCACAGATACGCAGTATTTT. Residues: CASSSPFLAGATDTQYF.

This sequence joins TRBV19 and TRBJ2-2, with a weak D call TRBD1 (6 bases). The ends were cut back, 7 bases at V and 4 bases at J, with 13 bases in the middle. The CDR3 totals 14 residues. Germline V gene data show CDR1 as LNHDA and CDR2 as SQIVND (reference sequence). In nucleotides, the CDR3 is TGTGCCAGTATACACAGGGCGGGCACCGGGGAGCTGTTTTTT. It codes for CASIHRAGTGELFF.

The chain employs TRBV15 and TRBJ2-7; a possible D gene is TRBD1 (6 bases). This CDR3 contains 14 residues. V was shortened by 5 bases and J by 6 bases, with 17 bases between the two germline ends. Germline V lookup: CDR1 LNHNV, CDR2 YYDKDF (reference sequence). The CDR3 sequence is CATSGFGDKGEQYF. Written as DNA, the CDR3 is TGTGCCACCAGCGGGTTCGGGGACAAAGGCGAGCAGTACTTC.

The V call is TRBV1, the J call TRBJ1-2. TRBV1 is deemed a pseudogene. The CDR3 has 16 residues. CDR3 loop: CTSSQDSHVVRWGYTF. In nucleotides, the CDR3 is TGCACCAGCAGCCAAGATAGTCATGTCGTGAGGTGGGGCTACACCTTC.

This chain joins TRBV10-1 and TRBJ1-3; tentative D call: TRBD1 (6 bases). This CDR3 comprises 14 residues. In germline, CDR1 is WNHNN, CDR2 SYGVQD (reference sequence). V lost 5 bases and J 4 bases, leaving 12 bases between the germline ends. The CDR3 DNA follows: TGCGCCAGCAGTCCCGGGACACCAGGAAACACCATATATTTT. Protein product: CASSPGTPGNTIYF.

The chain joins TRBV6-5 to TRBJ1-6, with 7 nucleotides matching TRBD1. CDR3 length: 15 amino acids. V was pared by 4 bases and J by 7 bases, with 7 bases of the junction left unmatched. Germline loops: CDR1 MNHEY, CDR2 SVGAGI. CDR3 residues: CASSFSGTANSPLHF. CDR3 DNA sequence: TGTGCCAGCAGTTTTTCCGGGACAGCGAATTCACCCCTCCACTTT.

The CDR3 protein is CASSVYGGGWTEAFF. CDR3 in DNA: TGTGCCAGCAGCGTATACGGGGGTGGATGGACTGAAGCTTTCTTT. The J gene is TRBJ1-1, the V gene TRBV2; tentative D call: TRBD1 (5 bases). Germline V CDR1 and CDR2: SNHLY, FYNNEI. V gave up 6 bases and J gave up 5 bases, with 19 bases separating them. The length of the CDR3 is 15 residues.